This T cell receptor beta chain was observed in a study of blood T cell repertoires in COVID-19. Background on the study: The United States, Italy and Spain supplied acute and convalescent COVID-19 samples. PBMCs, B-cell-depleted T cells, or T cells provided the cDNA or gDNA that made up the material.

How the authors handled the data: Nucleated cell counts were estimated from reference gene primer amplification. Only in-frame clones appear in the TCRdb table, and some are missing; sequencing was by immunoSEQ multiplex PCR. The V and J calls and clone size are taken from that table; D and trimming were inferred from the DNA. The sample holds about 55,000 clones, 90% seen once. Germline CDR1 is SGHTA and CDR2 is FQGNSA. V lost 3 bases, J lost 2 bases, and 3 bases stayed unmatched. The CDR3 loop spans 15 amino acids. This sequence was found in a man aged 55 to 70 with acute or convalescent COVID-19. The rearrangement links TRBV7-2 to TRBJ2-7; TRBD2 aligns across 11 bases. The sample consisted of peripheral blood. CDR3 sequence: CASSFQLAGAYEQYF. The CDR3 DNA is TGTGCCAGCAGCTTCCAACTAGCGGGAGCCTACGAGCAGTACTTC.